A selection of T cell receptor beta chains follows, all from one sample in a study of T cells in Graves' hyperthyroidism and ophthalmopathy. TCRdb reprocessed the multiplex PCR reads with MiXCR, giving one entry per CDR3 protein. The repertoire holds hundreds of thousands of distinct CDR3 sequences, with 12% to 15% as singletons. The sample comprised blood. Receptors originate from a woman between 18 and 29 years old with Graves' hyperthyroidism. Each CDR3 is given with its conserved first and last residue. A D gene is named only where the DNA matches it firmly. Part of the rows lack a size; the others show once, few, many or a class for expanded clones.

j_call: TRBJ2-7
d_call: TRBD1
clone_size: many
v_call: TRBV9
cdr3_nt: TGTGCCAGCAGCGCCGGGGACAGTTCCACCTACGAGCAGTACTTC
cdr3_aa: CASSAGDSSTYEQYF

j_call: TRBJ2-1
d_call: TRBD2
clone_size: many
v_call: TRBV11-2
cdr3_nt: TGTGCCAGCAGTTTCCCCAGCGGGGAGAATGGGAATGAGCAGTTCTTC
cdr3_aa: CASSFPSGENGNEQFF

j_call: TRBJ2-1
d_call: .
clone_size: .
v_call: TRBV7-9
cdr3_nt: TGTGCCAGCAGCTTAGAGTACGGGGGCCGCAATGAGCAGTTCTTC
cdr3_aa: CASSLEYGGRNEQFF

j_call: TRBJ2-1
d_call: .
clone_size: few
v_call: TRBV11-2
cdr3_nt: TGTGCCAGCAGTTTATTTGGACCAGTGCAAAGGAACAATGAGCAGTTCTTC
cdr3_aa: CASSLFGPVQRNNEQFF

j_call: TRBJ2-7
d_call: .
clone_size: .
v_call: TRBV28
cdr3_nt: TGTGCCAGCAGTTTCTACACCCCTCGTTACGAGCAGTACTTC
cdr3_aa: CASSFYTPRYEQYF

j_call: TRBJ2-1
d_call: .
clone_size: many
v_call: TRBV20-1
cdr3_nt: TGCAGTGCTAGAGATACTACCCTTCCCAGGAATGAGCAGTTCTTC
cdr3_aa: CSARDTTLPRNEQFF

j_call: TRBJ1-2
d_call: .
clone_size: many
v_call: TRBV7-9
cdr3_nt: TGTGCCAGCAGCCACGTTTCGGGTTTTGGCTACACCTTC
cdr3_aa: CASSHVSGFGYTF

j_call: TRBJ2-2
d_call: TRBD1
clone_size: .
v_call: TRBV30
cdr3_nt: TGTGCCTGGAGTGCCGGGACAGCCACCGGGGAGCTGTTTTTT
cdr3_aa: CAWSAGTATGELFF

j_call: TRBJ1-1
d_call: .
clone_size: many
v_call: TRBV7-2
cdr3_nt: TGTGCCAGCAGCCATGTGGGGACTGAAGCTTTCTTT
cdr3_aa: CASSHVGTEAFF

j_call: TRBJ1-5
d_call: TRBD1
clone_size: many
v_call: TRBV12-3/TRBV12-4
cdr3_nt: TGTGCCAGCAGTTTAGAGGGGACAGTTAATCAGCCCCAGCATTTT
cdr3_aa: CASSLEGTVNQPQHF

j_call: TRBJ1-2
d_call: .
clone_size: few
v_call: TRBV2
cdr3_nt: TGTGCCAGCAGGGGGGGCAATCCTAACTATGGCTACACCTTC
cdr3_aa: CASRGGNPNYGYTF

j_call: TRBJ2-7
d_call: TRBD1
clone_size: many
v_call: TRBV20-1
cdr3_nt: TGCAGTGCTAGCTCTGGGACAGGGGCGACGCAGTACTTC
cdr3_aa: CSASSGTGATQYF

j_call: TRBJ1-1
d_call: .
clone_size: many
v_call: TRBV3-1
cdr3_nt: TGTGCCAGCAGCCCTCCATCCGGGGACACTGAAGCTTTCTTT
cdr3_aa: CASSPPSGDTEAFF

j_call: TRBJ2-7
d_call: .
clone_size: many
v_call: TRBV11-2
cdr3_nt: TGTGCCAGCTGGAGCAGGAGACTTACAGACCCGAAGCAGTACTTC
cdr3_aa: CASWSRRLTDPKQYF

j_call: TRBJ2-1
d_call: TRBD2
clone_size: many
v_call: TRBV7-9
cdr3_nt: TGTGCCAGCAGCCGGGACGGGCGGGAGGTATGGCAGTTCTTC
cdr3_aa: CASSRDGREVWQFF

j_call: TRBJ2-2
d_call: .
clone_size: .
v_call: TRBV7-2
cdr3_nt: TGTGCCAGCAGCTTACAGCCCTCCGGGGAGCTGTTTTTT
cdr3_aa: CASSLQPSGELFF

j_call: TRBJ1-5
d_call: .
clone_size: many
v_call: TRBV14
cdr3_nt: TGTGCCAGCAGCCAACGACAGGTTCTCAATCAGCCCCAGCATTTT
cdr3_aa: CASSQRQVLNQPQHF

j_call: TRBJ2-1
d_call: .
clone_size: few
v_call: TRBV7-3
cdr3_nt: TGTGCCAGCAGCCAGGACGGTGCGGGGTATAATGAGCAGTTCTTC
cdr3_aa: CASSQDGAGYNEQFF

j_call: TRBJ2-3
d_call: .
clone_size: .
v_call: TRBV20-1
cdr3_nt: TGCAGTCCATCGGTGGCAGATACGCAGTATTTT
cdr3_aa: CSPSVADTQYF

j_call: TRBJ1-1
d_call: .
clone_size: .
v_call: TRBV12-3/TRBV12-4
cdr3_nt: TGTGCCAGCAGTTTTGGAGGAGCGGGCACTGAAGCTTTCTTT
cdr3_aa: CASSFGGAGTEAFF

j_call: TRBJ2-7
d_call: TRBD2
clone_size: many
v_call: TRBV6-1
cdr3_nt: TGTGCCAGCAGTGGCCGGACTAGCGGGAGCTACGAGCAGTACTTC
cdr3_aa: CASSGRTSGSYEQYF

j_call: TRBJ1-2
d_call: .
clone_size: .
v_call: TRBV4-1
cdr3_nt: TGCGCCAGCAGCCCCTGGGACCAAACCGCAAAAACTAACTATGGCTACACCTTC
cdr3_aa: CASSPWDQTAKTNYGYTF

j_call: TRBJ2-5
d_call: TRBD1
clone_size: many
v_call: TRBV18
cdr3_nt: TGTGCCAGCTCACCTCGACAGGGACACCTCTGGGAGACCCAGTACTTC
cdr3_aa: CASSPRQGHLWETQYF

j_call: TRBJ2-7
d_call: TRBD2
clone_size: few
v_call: TRBV19
cdr3_nt: TGTGCCAGTAGTATAAGTAGCGGGGCGCGGCAGTACTTC
cdr3_aa: CASSISSGARQYF

j_call: TRBJ2-1
d_call: TRBD2
clone_size: many
v_call: TRBV28
cdr3_nt: TGTGCCACCAACCTCGGTGGAACTAGCGGGACCAAGGCCTATGAGCAGTTCTTC
cdr3_aa: CATNLGGTSGTKAYEQFF

j_call: TRBJ1-5
d_call: .
clone_size: few
v_call: TRBV20-1
cdr3_nt: TGCAGTGCTAGAGTCCCGGCGGAAGGGGGCAATCAGCCCCAGCATTTT
cdr3_aa: CSARVPAEGGNQPQHF

j_call: TRBJ2-1
d_call: .
clone_size: many
v_call: TRBV6-1
cdr3_nt: TGTGCCAGCAGTCCCCTCATTACGAGGTCCTACAATGAGCAGTTCTTC
cdr3_aa: CASSPLITRSYNEQFF

j_call: TRBJ2-1
d_call: .
clone_size: .
v_call: TRBV18
cdr3_nt: TGTGCCAGCTCCCCAACAGGGACCCATGAGCAGTTCTTC
cdr3_aa: CASSPTGTHEQFF

j_call: TRBJ1-2
d_call: TRBD1
clone_size: many
v_call: TRBV20-1
cdr3_nt: TGCAGTGCTAGAGATGGGGACAGGCGGTACTATGGCTACACCTTC
cdr3_aa: CSARDGDRRYYGYTF

j_call: TRBJ2-7
d_call: .
clone_size: many
v_call: TRBV20-1
cdr3_nt: TGCAGTGCTAGAATCCCAGGTTCTTCCTACGAGCAGTACTTC
cdr3_aa: CSARIPGSSYEQYF

j_call: TRBJ1-2
d_call: .
clone_size: few
v_call: TRBV19
cdr3_nt: TGTGCCAGTAGTATAGGGTTCGACTATGGCTACACCTTC
cdr3_aa: CASSIGFDYGYTF

j_call: TRBJ1-1
d_call: .
clone_size: many
v_call: TRBV12-3/TRBV12-4
cdr3_nt: TGTGCCAGCAGCCGCGGAGGGGAAACTGAAGCTTTCTTT
cdr3_aa: CASSRGGETEAFF

j_call: TRBJ2-5
d_call: TRBD2
clone_size: few
v_call: TRBV20-1
cdr3_nt: TGCAGTGCTAGAGATCTAGCGGGACAAGAGACCCAGTACTTC
cdr3_aa: CSARDLAGQETQYF

j_call: TRBJ2-5
d_call: TRBD2
clone_size: .
v_call: TRBV2
cdr3_nt: TGTGCCAAGACTAGCGGGGGCCAAGAGACCCAGTACTTC
cdr3_aa: CAKTSGGQETQYF

j_call: TRBJ2-4
d_call: TRBD1
clone_size: few
v_call: TRBV12-3/TRBV12-4
cdr3_nt: TGTGCCAGCACCCTAGGGGACAGGGGGCGAATGGGCATTCAGTACTTC
cdr3_aa: CASTLGDRGRMGIQYF

j_call: TRBJ2-5
d_call: TRBD2
clone_size: many
v_call: TRBV6-1
cdr3_nt: TGTGCCAGCAGTCTAGCGGGAGTCGCGGAGACCCAGTACTTC
cdr3_aa: CASSLAGVAETQYF

j_call: TRBJ1-3
d_call: .
clone_size: many
v_call: TRBV7-9
cdr3_nt: TGTGCCAGCAGCACTACGAAACCGGGTATGGAAGGAAACACCATATATTTT
cdr3_aa: CASSTTKPGMEGNTIYF

j_call: TRBJ2-7
d_call: .
clone_size: few
v_call: TRBV19
cdr3_nt: TGTGCCAGTAGCGTCGGCAGAGCCTACGAGCAGTACTTC
cdr3_aa: CASSVGRAYEQYF

j_call: TRBJ1-2
d_call: .
clone_size: .
v_call: TRBV20-1
cdr3_nt: TGCAGTGCTGCTGACCCCGCTCCGGGACATGAGTCGGGGTGGGGCTACACCTTC
cdr3_aa: CSAADPAPGHESGWGYTF

j_call: TRBJ1-2
d_call: .
clone_size: many
v_call: TRBV7-2
cdr3_nt: TGTGCCAGCAGTCCGGACATCTATGGCTACACCTTC
cdr3_aa: CASSPDIYGYTF

j_call: TRBJ1-4
d_call: TRBD1
clone_size: many
v_call: TRBV28
cdr3_nt: TGTGCCAGCAGTTCTCCGGGACAGGGGTCTGAAAAACTGTTTTTT
cdr3_aa: CASSSPGQGSEKLFF

j_call: TRBJ2-1
d_call: TRBD2
clone_size: .
v_call: TRBV20-1
cdr3_nt: TGCAGTGCTAGACCCGGGACTAGCGGGGACTACAATGAGCAGTTCTTC
cdr3_aa: CSARPGTSGDYNEQFF

j_call: TRBJ2-1
d_call: .
clone_size: few
v_call: TRBV20-1
cdr3_nt: TGCAGTGCTAGTCCCCAGATCGGGCGACTAAACAATGAGCAGTTCTTC
cdr3_aa: CSASPQIGRLNNEQFF

j_call: TRBJ2-1
d_call: .
clone_size: few
v_call: TRBV30
cdr3_nt: TGTGCTCATGGGGGCCTCCCTTTGGGTGAGCAGTTCTTC
cdr3_aa: CAHGGLPLGEQFF

j_call: TRBJ2-1
d_call: TRBD2
clone_size: many
v_call: TRBV28
cdr3_nt: TGTGCCAGCAGTTCCCTCGATTATCTAGCGGGAGGATCCTACAATGAGCAGTTCTTC
cdr3_aa: CASSSLDYLAGGSYNEQFF

j_call: TRBJ2-7
d_call: TRBD2
clone_size: .
v_call: TRBV19
cdr3_nt: TGTGCCAGTAGCCGGGACTACAACTCCTACGAGCAGTACTTC
cdr3_aa: CASSRDYNSYEQYF

j_call: TRBJ2-3
d_call: .
clone_size: many
v_call: TRBV6-1
cdr3_nt: TGTGCCAGCAGCCTTCTCAGCACCCCTAGCACAGATACGCAGTATTTT
cdr3_aa: CASSLLSTPSTDTQYF

j_call: TRBJ1-6
d_call: .
clone_size: .
v_call: TRBV29-1
cdr3_nt: TGCAGCGTTGCCGCGGCCTATAATTCACCCCTCCACTTT
cdr3_aa: CSVAAAYNSPLHF

j_call: TRBJ1-6
d_call: .
clone_size: few
v_call: TRBV7-2
cdr3_nt: TGTGCCAGCAGCTTATTAGTCCAGGATCCCCTCCACTTT
cdr3_aa: CASSLLVQDPLHF

j_call: TRBJ2-3
d_call: .
clone_size: .
v_call: TRBV7-9
cdr3_nt: TGTGCCAGCAGCCCGGTTTACTCGCCAGATACGCAGTATTTT
cdr3_aa: CASSPVYSPDTQYF

j_call: TRBJ2-2
d_call: .
clone_size: few
v_call: TRBV7-8
cdr3_nt: TGTGCCAGCAGCTTAACTCTGGGGGGCACCGGGGAGCTGTTTTTT
cdr3_aa: CASSLTLGGTGELFF

j_call: TRBJ2-7
d_call: TRBD1
clone_size: many
v_call: TRBV3-1
cdr3_nt: TGTGCCAGCAGAGGCCCCAGGGGACAGGGCATTTCCTACGAGCAGTACTTC
cdr3_aa: CASRGPRGQGISYEQYF

j_call: TRBJ2-5
d_call: TRBD1
clone_size: many
v_call: TRBV24-1
cdr3_nt: TGTGCCACCAGTGAGGCCCGGGACAGGGGGACGGAGACCCAGTACTTC
cdr3_aa: CATSEARDRGTETQYF